This T cell receptor beta chain emerged from a study of tumor and adjacent non-tumor tissue in lung cancer. Three rounds of nested PCR, following a modified ARM-PCR protocol, produced the TCRbeta library. TCRdb processed the multiplex PCR reads anew with MiXCR; each CDR3 protein has one entry. The profile covers about 100,000 distinct CDR3 sequences, with about 60% appearing a single time and 15% to 20% taken by the ten largest. Findings and caveats of the study: Tumor repertoires had a smaller top 100 clone share than normal lung. Tumor TCR diversity, when higher, was linked to shorter survival.

This sample's RNA came from whole unsorted tissue. More than 3 cm separated this lung sample from the edge of the tumor. Donors were chemotherapy-naive, newly diagnosed lung cancer surgical patients in China, August–late 2014. This CDR3 comprises 12 residues. V lost 5 bases and J lost 6, with 11 bases in between. Germline V lookup: CDR1 MNHEY, CDR2 SVGAGI. This clonotype was observed a few times. The antigen remains undetermined. This may arise from a read error, as a much more abundant clone is one base away. The rearrangement links TRBV6-5 to TRBJ2-7, with D possibly matching TRBD2 (5 bases). This sequence originates from a man aged 25 to 45 with non-small cell lung cancer. Material: distant non-tumor lung tissue. CDR3 DNA sequence: TGTGCCAGCAGTGGGGATCGGGGCGAGCAGTACTTC. Translated, it gives CASSGDRGEQYF.